One and the same sample provided the 32 T cell receptor beta chains below, sequenced in a study of blood T cell repertoires in COVID-19. Generated by immunoSEQ multiplex PCR, the TCRdb table keeps only in-frame clones and is missing some. The repertoire includes about 400,000 clones, around 86% of them detected once, and around 3% sits in the top ten. The specimen was peripheral blood. The origin of the receptors is a human donor in a cohort sampled during active COVID-19.

J is TRBJ1-4 and V is TRBV5-1; D might be TRBD1 (5 bases). This CDR3 region has 15 residues. V lost 0 bases and J 10 bases, leaving 16 bases between the germline ends. Germline V CDR1 and CDR2: SGHRS, YFSETQ. The DNA of the CDR3 is TGCGCCAGCAGCTTGGATGCGGGTCCGGGGGGAAAACTGTTTTTT. Translated, it gives CASSLDAGPGGKLFF.

The chain combines TRBV11-2 with TRBJ2-7; D remains ambiguous. The CDR3 totals 14 residues. Germline V lookup: CDR1 SGHAT, CDR2 FQNNGV. Trimming took off 1 base at V and 5 bases at J, with 12 bases between the two ends. CDR3 DNA: TGTGCCAGCAGCTTAGGTAGAAGTCAACACGAGCAGTACTTC. It is translated as CASSLGRSQHEQYF.

The V and J genes are TRBV15 and TRBJ2-2; tentatively, D is TRBD2 (7 bases). Germline V gene sequence: CDR1 LNHNV, CDR2 YYDKDF (reference sequence). The CDR3 totals 18 residues. V shed 0 bases and J shed 6 bases, with 20 bases lying between them. The DNA of the CDR3 is TGTGCCACCAGCAGAGAACTAGGGGGGGAAGGTAGCGCCGGGGAGCTGTTTTTT. Translated, it gives CATSRELGGEGSAGELFF.

The J gene is TRBJ1-5, the V gene TRBV6-5; 7 positions match TRBD1. This CDR3 contains 14 residues. J was trimmed by 11 bases and V by 8 bases; bases with no gene match: 15. Per germline, CDR1 MNHEY and CDR2 SVGAGI. In DNA, the CDR3 is TGTGCCAGCCTTCGGGGACAGCCTCTGGGAACCCAGCATTTT. Translating it yields CASLRGQPLGTQHF.

The rearrangement links TRBV3-1 (or the pseudogene TRBV3-2) to TRBJ1-1; D remains ambiguous. The CDR3 contains 14 residues. Germline CDR1 and CDR2: LGHDT and YNNKEL (reference sequence). Trimming cost V 6 bases and J 1 base, with 12 bases left between them. CDR3 sequence: CASRLGEGNTEAFF. The CDR3 DNA is TGTGCCAGCAGACTGGGCGAGGGGAACACTGAAGCTTTCTTT.

The V call is TRBV2, the J call TRBJ2-4; tentative D call: TRBD2 (6 bases). Per the germline V gene, CDR1 is SNHLY and CDR2 is FYNNEI. The V gene lost 4 bases and the J gene lost 4 bases, with 11 bases spanning the gap. The CDR3 has 14 amino acids. CDR3 sequence (DNA): TGTGCCAGCAGTGTGGAGACTAGTAAAAACATTCAGTACTTC. Translating it yields CASSVETSKNIQYF.

This rearrangement joins TRBV19 to TRBJ2-1; D is undetermined. V was pared by 2 bases and J by 3 bases, with 5 bases between. The CDR3 has 13 amino acids. Germline CDR1 and CDR2: LNHDA and SQIVND (reference sequence). The CDR3, as DNA: TGTGCCAGTAGTATAAGCGTCTACAATGAGCAGTTCTTC. Protein sequence: CASSISVYNEQFF.

The CDR3 bases are TGTGCCAGCAGCTTGGACAGGGGGCACTATGGCTACACCTTC. This encodes CASSLDRGHYGYTF. The V gene is TRBV5-4, the J gene TRBJ1-2; 9 nucleotides match TRBD1. J gave up 3 bases and V 0 bases, and 0 bases lay outside the gene matches. CDR1 is SGHNT, CDR2 YYREEE, per germline (reference sequence). The CDR3 is made up of 14 amino acids. Drawing the rest from reference TRBV5-4 and TRBJ1-2, the complete variable domain is ETGVTQSPTHLIKTRGQQVTLRCSSQSGHNTVSWYQQALGQGPQFIFQYYREEENGRGNFPPRFSGLQFPNYSSELNVNALELDDSALYLCASSLDRGHYGYTFGSGTRLTVV.

On this clone itself: Other nucleotide sequences from this sample produce the same CDR3. The chain links TRBV2 to TRBJ2-7; D is unclear. The CDR3 loop spans 11 amino acids. The V and J ends lost 3 bases and 4 bases respectively, with 4 bases between them. Germline CDR1 SNHLY, CDR2 FYNNEI. The CDR3 is CASSERYEQYF. Here the CDR3 DNA reads TGTGCCAGCAGTGAGCGGTACGAGCAGTACTTC.

The J gene is TRBJ2-1, the V gene TRBV3-1 (or the pseudogene TRBV3-2), with TRBD1 identical over 8 bases. With V trimmed by 1 base and J by 2 bases, 1 base remained unmatched. This CDR3 spans 15 amino acids. CDR1 is LGHDT, CDR2 YNNKEL, per germline (reference sequence). The CDR3 DNA reads TGTGCCAGCAGCCAAGGGACAGGGCCCTACAATGAGCAGTTCTTC. Its translation: CASSQGTGPYNEQFF.

The rearrangement joins TRBV10-1 to TRBJ2-3; TRBD1 matches at 11 bases. The germline V gene has CDR1 WNHNN and CDR2 SYGVQD (reference sequence). The V and J ends lost 4 bases and 3 bases, in that order; junction bases with no gene match: 3. This CDR3 region has 15 residues. The CDR3: CASSAGTGGTDTQYF. Here the CDR3 DNA reads TGCGCCAGCAGTGCAGGGACAGGGGGTACAGATACGCAGTATTTT.

The chain has TRBV19 and TRBJ2-7; 10 bases agree with TRBD1. CDR3 size: 14 residues. Germline V gene lookup returns CDR1 LNHDA and CDR2 SQIVND (reference sequence). Trimming cost V 4 bases and J 4 bases; bases outside gene matches: 4. CDR3 DNA sequence: TGTGCCAGTAGTACCCCGGACAGGGGGTACGAGCAGTACTTC. It encodes CASSTPDRGYEQYF.

The CDR3 bases are TGTGCCAGCAGTTTAGGGGAGAACAGTGGGCAGCCCCAGCATTTT. This codes for CASSLGENSGQPQHF. The chain is built from TRBV28 and TRBJ1-5; D not certain. V lost 2 bases and J 7 bases, leaving 15 bases between the germline ends. The CDR3 runs 15 residues. The V gene's germline CDR1 is MDHEN and CDR2 SYDVKM.

This rearrangement joins TRBV7-9 to TRBJ1-4, with 8 positions matching TRBD1. V shed 0 bases, J shed 3 bases, and the junction held 3 bases outside the gene matches. CDR3 size: 16 residues. Looked up from germline, CDR1 is SEHNR and CDR2 is FQNEAQ (reference sequence). The CDR3 bases are TGTGCCAGCAGCTTAGCGGACAGGGATCCTAATGAAAAACTGTTTTTT. Protein product: CASSLADRDPNEKLFF.

J is TRBJ2-3 and V is TRBV5-1; the match to TRBD2 covers 8 bases. Germline trimming cut 5 bases from V and 2 bases from J; bases unmatched to any gene: 13. CDR1 is SGHRS, CDR2 YFSETQ, per germline. This CDR3 is built from 17 residues. The CDR3, as DNA: TGCGCCAGCAGTAGGGGGACAAGCGGGAGCTACACAGATACGCAGTATTTT. This codes for CASSRGTSGSYTDTQYF.

The V and J genes are TRBV6-6 and TRBJ2-6, with TRBD2 matching 12 bases. The CDR3 runs 20 residues. CDR1 and CDR2 from the germline V gene are MNHNY and SVGAGI (reference sequence). V was pared by 5 bases and J by 2 bases, with 13 bases of the junction left unmatched. Written as DNA, the CDR3 is TGTGCCAGCAGTCCCCGACCCTTCGGACTAGCGGGAACTGGGGCCAACGTCCTGACTTTC. Translated: CASSPRPFGLAGTGANVLTF.

This sequence joins TRBV6-6 and TRBJ1-1, with 10 bases fitting TRBD1. The CDR3 runs 14 residues. Germline V gives CDR1 MNHNY, CDR2 SVGAGI (reference sequence). J was trimmed by 5 bases and V by 4 bases; bases with no gene match: 4. The chain's CDR3 is CASSSRQGATEAFF. CDR3 DNA sequence: TGTGCCAGCAGTTCCAGACAGGGGGCAACTGAAGCTTTCTTT.

V usage is TRBV27 and J usage is TRBJ1-2; TRBD1 agrees at 10 bases. The CDR3 is 15 residues long. Germline CDR1 and CDR2: MNHEY and SMNVEV (reference sequence). The ends lost 5 bases at V and 2 bases at J; junction bases unmatched: 5. CDR3 loop: CASSGRGQGNYGYTF. CDR3 sequence (DNA): TGTGCCAGCAGTGGCCGGGGACAGGGGAACTATGGCTACACCTTC.

The gene calls are TRBV5-1 and TRBJ2-5, with 8 bases matching TRBD2. V dropped 0 bases and J dropped 3; count of bases not matched to a gene: 7. Germline-derived CDR1 and CDR2 are SGHRS and YFSETQ. The CDR3 runs to 16 residues. The CDR3 is CASSLGGGGIEETQYF. The DNA for the CDR3 is TGCGCCAGCAGCTTGGGCGGCGGGGGGATCGAAGAGACCCAGTACTTC.

V usage is TRBV25-1 and J usage is TRBJ2-3, with TRBD2 matching over 14 bases. The germline V gene has CDR1 MGHDK and CDR2 SYGVNS. J was trimmed by 3 bases and V by 8 bases; bases with no gene match: 10. This CDR3 spans 17 amino acids. CDR3 sequence reads: CASQGLAGGPPTDTQYF. CDR3 coding DNA: TGTGCCAGCCAAGGACTAGCGGGGGGCCCTCCTACAGATACGCAGTATTTT.

The table lists this clone with a few counts. The chain employs TRBV4-2 and TRBJ2-3; TRBD1 matches at 11 bases. The V segment lost 3 bases and the J segment 6 bases; nucleotides outside the gene matches: 8. The CDR3 is 16 residues long. Germline V gene sequence: CDR1 LGHNA, CDR2 YNFKEQ. In nucleotides, the CDR3 is TGTGCCAGCAGCCACCCCACCGGACAGGGGGCGGATACGCAGTATTTT. It yields the protein CASSHPTGQGADTQYF.

The gene calls are TRBV7-2 and TRBJ2-3, with D perhaps matching TRBD1 (5 bases). Germline-derived CDR1 and CDR2 are SGHTA and FQGNSA. CDR3 size: 18 residues. Trimming pared 2 bases from V and 1 base from J, leaving 19 bases between. DNA for the CDR3: TGTGCCAGCAGCTTAAAGGCACTAATGGGGCCAGGCACAGATACGCAGTATTTT. The encoded protein is CASSLKALMGPGTDTQYF.

This sequence joins TRBV5-5 and TRBJ2-1; D uncertain. The CDR3 has 15 residues. The V end was cut by 2 bases, the J end by 5 bases, with 14 bases between. Germline CDR1 SGHKS, CDR2 YYEKEE (reference sequence). The CDR3 region is CASSFPITPNNEQFF. DNA of the CDR3: TGTGCCAGCAGCTTTCCCATCACTCCGAACAATGAGCAGTTCTTC.

The CDR3 bases are TGTGCCAGCAGTTTCGGACAGCTCTATGGCTACACCTTC. Its protein product is CASSFGQLYGYTF. This rearrangement joins TRBV27 to TRBJ1-2; D may be TRBD1 (6 bases). Per the germline V gene, CDR1 is MNHEY and CDR2 is SMNVEV (reference sequence). This CDR3 contains 13 residues. Trimming took 3 bases from V and 4 from J, leaving 9 bases between them.

This CDR3 reads CASSFRVSEQFF. In DNA form, the CDR3 reads TGTGCCAGCAGCTTTCGGGTCTCTGAGCAGTTCTTC. The V and J genes are TRBV5-4 and TRBJ2-1; no clear D. V was trimmed by 2 bases and J by 9 bases, leaving 9 bases between them. CDR3 length: 12 amino acids. The V gene's germline CDR1 is SGHNT and CDR2 YYREEE (reference sequence).

The rearrangement uses TRBV30 and TRBJ1-1; no definite D call. Per the germline V gene, CDR1 is GTSNPN and CDR2 is SVGIG (reference sequence). V dropped 3 bases and J dropped 0 bases, with 11 bases sitting between them. This CDR3 is built from 14 residues. The CDR3 sequence is CAWRIRSMNTEAFF. The CDR3 bases are TGTGCCTGGAGGATTAGGAGCATGAACACTGAAGCTTTCTTT.

The chain recombines TRBV2 with TRBJ1-1; D gene unclear. The CDR3 length is 13 residues. Looked up from germline, CDR1 is SNHLY and CDR2 is FYNNEI. Trimming pared 5 bases from V and 1 base from J, leaving 8 bases between. The CDR3: CASSQIRNTEAFF. CDR3 in DNA: TGTGCCAGCAGTCAGATCAGGAACACTGAAGCTTTCTTT.

Only a few counts were recorded for this clone. V usage is TRBV4-1 and J usage is TRBJ1-1, with D unclear. Trimming stripped 1 base from V and 1 base from J, with 7 bases between. Per germline, CDR1 MGHRA and CDR2 YSYEKL. The CDR3 contains 14 residues. The CDR3 sequence: CASSQVGGNTEAFF. In DNA, the CDR3 is TGCGCCAGCAGCCAAGTAGGAGGGAACACTGAAGCTTTCTTT.

In this sample, this clone turned up many times. The chain combines TRBV6-1 with TRBJ2-5; TRBD2 matches 9 bases. Germline-derived CDR1 and CDR2 are MNHNS and SASEGT. The CDR3 sequence is 15 residues long. With V trimmed by 1 base and J by 5 bases, 5 bases remained unmatched. Here the CDR3 reads CASSEGGGGAETQYF. The CDR3 nucleotides are TGTGCCAGCAGTGAAGGCGGCGGGGGGGCGGAGACCCAGTACTTC.

This clone has just one count. This rearrangement joins TRBV7-2 to TRBJ2-1; 9 bases agree with TRBD2. The germline CDR1 and CDR2 sequences are SGHTA and FQGNSA. The CDR3 extends over 15 amino acids. The ends lost 1 base at V and 8 bases at J; junction bases unmatched: 6. The CDR3: CASSLVGLAPHEQFF. The CDR3, as DNA: TGTGCCAGCAGCTTAGTGGGACTAGCCCCCCATGAGCAGTTCTTC.

The chain carries TRBV28 and TRBJ1-6; 8 bases are shared with TRBD1. J gave up 7 bases and V 6 bases, and 8 bases lay outside the gene matches. CDR1 is MDHEN, CDR2 SYDVKM, per germline. This CDR3 is built from 15 residues. This chain's CDR3 is CASRETGEENSPLHF. The CDR3 DNA follows: TGTGCCAGCAGAGAGACAGGGGAAGAGAATTCACCCCTCCACTTT.

The genes are TRBV30 and TRBJ1-2; 8 bases map to TRBD1. The ends lost 7 bases at V and 6 bases at J; junction bases unmatched: 1. This CDR3 contains 10 residues. CDR1 and CDR2 from the germline V gene are GTSNPN and SVGIG (reference sequence). CDR3 bases: TGTGCCTCGACAGGGGATGGCTACACCTTC. This codes for CASTGDGYTF. The whole variable domain, filled in from reference TRBV30 and TRBJ1-2, reads SQTIHQWPATLVQPVGSPLSLECTVEGTSNPNLYWYRQAAGRGLQLLFYSVGIGQISSEVPQNLSASRPQDRQFILSSKKLLLSDSGFYLCASTGDGYTFGSGTRLTVV.